This TCR beta chain was obtained from a study of cytomegalovirus exposure and HLA in healthy donors. Study-level results: Later analysis demonstrated an association between a missense DCLRE1C variant and TCR beta V- and J-gene trimming.

Both 60 Vbeta primers and 13 Jbeta primers went into the PCR. Per the authors' pipeline: Later analysis identified tens of millions of unique TCR beta chains, 9 million to 13 million shared. The assay was immunoSEQ multiplex PCR, and TCRdb's table has in-frame clones only and misses some. The V and J calls and clone size are taken from that table; D and trimming were inferred from the DNA. Among 150,000 to 200,000 clones listed, roughly 80% were seen once. Trimming took 3 bases from V and 11 from J; bases not matched to a gene: 10. This CDR3 contains 14 residues. Germline CDR1 and CDR2: SGDLS and YYNGEE. About this clone itself: The antigen is undetermined.

Sequenced input: PBMCs. The TCR originated in a woman aged 18-29 years in good health and CMV-seronegative. The chain combines TRBV9 with TRBJ2-5, with TRBD1 identical over 10 bases. The CDR3 loop is CASSAGQGYGEQYF. The CDR3 bases are TGTGCCAGCAGCGCGGGACAGGGGTATGGAGAGCAGTACTTC. Together with reference TRBV9 and TRBJ2-5, the CDR3 gives the full variable domain: DSGVTQTPKHLITATGQRVTLRCSPRSGDLSVYWYQQSLDQGLQFLIQYYNGEERAKGNILERFSAQQFPDLHSELNLSSLELGDSALYFCASSAGQGYGEQYFGPGTRLLVL.